This paragraph covers one T cell receptor beta chain sequence. Method: immunoSEQ multiplex PCR; TCRdb's copy keeps in-frame clones and lacks some. Counted here are tens of thousands of clones, roughly 88% occurring once; the ten biggest clones make up 9% to 9.5%. CDR1 is SGDLS and CDR2 is YYNGEE in the germline V gene. The CDR3 has 13 amino acids. V was clipped by 0 bases and J by 6 bases, with 10 bases between them. The data were taken from a study of T cell changes during pregnancy in multiple sclerosis. The receptor's source is a female donor in good health, enrolled as a control in a pregnancy study. V gene TRBV9 combines with J gene TRBJ2-7; no definite D call. This material consisted of peripheral blood, taken after pregnancy. CDR3 amino acids: CASSVDPPSEQYF. CDR3 coding DNA: TGTGCCAGCAGCGTAGACCCCCCGAGCGAGCAGTACTTC.